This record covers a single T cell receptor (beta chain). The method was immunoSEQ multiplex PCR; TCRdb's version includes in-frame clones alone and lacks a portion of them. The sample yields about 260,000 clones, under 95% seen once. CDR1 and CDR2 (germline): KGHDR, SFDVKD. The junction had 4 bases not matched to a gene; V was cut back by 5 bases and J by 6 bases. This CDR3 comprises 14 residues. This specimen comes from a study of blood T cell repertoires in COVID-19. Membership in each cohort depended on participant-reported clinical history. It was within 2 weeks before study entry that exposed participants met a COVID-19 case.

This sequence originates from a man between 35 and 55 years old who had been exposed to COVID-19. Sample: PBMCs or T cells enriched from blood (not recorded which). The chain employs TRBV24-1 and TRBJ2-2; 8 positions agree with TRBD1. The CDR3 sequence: CATSAGGAAGELFF. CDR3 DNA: TGTGCCACCAGTGCAGGGGGCGCCGCCGGGGAGCTGTTTTTT.